Shown below are 17 T cell receptor beta chains from a single sample sequenced in a study of blood T cell repertoires in COVID-19. Clones were sequenced by immunoSEQ multiplex PCR, and TCRdb holds only the in-frame ones, with some missing. The sample carries about 78,000 clones, about nine tenths recorded once. Sequencing input: peripheral blood. The receptors here all came from a woman aged 50 to 60 in a cohort sampled during active COVID-19.

The chain recombines TRBV5-1 with TRBJ1-2; D uncertain. The V and J ends lost 3 bases and 5 bases respectively, with 20 bases between them. In germline, CDR1 is SGHRS, CDR2 YFSETQ. The CDR3 has 16 residues. CDR3 DNA sequence: TGCGCCAGCAGCTCCCCGGAAAGGGAGGTATCGTATGGCTACACCTTC. This encodes CASSSPEREVSYGYTF.

This chain links TRBV5-6 with TRBJ1-4; TRBD1 is a possible D gene (5 bases). V was clipped by 6 bases and J by 0 bases, with 21 bases between them. Germline V lookup: CDR1 SGHDT, CDR2 YYEEEE. The CDR3 has 18 amino acids. CDR3 DNA sequence: TGTGCCAGCAATTCCGTGGGGCGGACTAGCTCAACTAATGAAAAACTGTTTTTT. Its translation is CASNSVGRTSSTNEKLFF.

This chain connects TRBV5-6 to TRBJ2-1, with 9 bases matching TRBD2. Per germline, CDR1 SGHDT and CDR2 YYEEEE. The CDR3 is 15 residues long. V dropped 5 bases and J dropped 6; count of bases not matched to a gene: 9. The CDR3, as DNA: TGTGCCAGCAGTTTCCAGACTAGCGGTTCCAATGAGCAGTTCTTC. Amino acid sequence: CASSFQTSGSNEQFF.

This CDR3 is CAWSVEVGNQPQHF. CDR3 nucleotide sequence: TGTGCCTGGAGTGTAGAAGTAGGCAATCAGCCCCAGCATTTT. This rearrangement joins TRBV30 to TRBJ1-5; D remains ambiguous. Germline V lookup: CDR1 GTSNPN, CDR2 SVGIG (reference sequence). This CDR3 region has 14 residues. The germline V and J ends were trimmed by 0 bases and 2 bases, with 8 bases remaining between them.

The V call is TRBV3-1 (or the pseudogene TRBV3-2), the J call TRBJ2-7; tentative D call: TRBD2 (6 bases). Looked up from germline, CDR1 is LGHDT and CDR2 is YNNKEL (reference sequence). There are 12 residues in the CDR3. The V end was cut by 4 bases, the J end by 3 bases, with 7 bases between. The CDR3 is CASSLGGYEQYF. CDR3 coding DNA: TGTGCCAGCAGCCTGGGGGGCTACGAGCAGTACTTC.

The rearrangement uses TRBV3-1 (or the pseudogene TRBV3-2) and TRBJ2-7, with 8 bases that match TRBD1. This CDR3 comprises 14 residues. Trimming at V came to 3 bases and at J to 2 bases, leaving 3 bases not matched to a gene. Germline V lookup: CDR1 LGHDT, CDR2 YNNKEL (reference sequence). The DNA of the CDR3 is TGTGCCAGCAGCCATTTGGACAGGGCCTACGAGCAGTACTTC. It specifies CASSHLDRAYEQYF.

This chain links TRBV28 with TRBJ1-5; D not resolved. Trimming shortened V by 6 bases and J by 4 bases, and 16 bases separated the two germline ends. CDR1 MDHEN and CDR2 SYDVKM come from the germline V gene. This CDR3 is 15 amino acids long. CDR3 amino acids: CASRRFGGLNQPQHF. CDR3 DNA: TGTGCCAGCAGAAGGTTCGGAGGACTAAATCAGCCCCAGCATTTT.

The chain carries TRBV5-5 and TRBJ2-7; D is possibly TRBD2 (5 bases). CDR3 length equals 16 residues. CDR1 is SGHKS, CDR2 YYEKEE, per germline (reference sequence). The V end lost 4 bases, the J end lost 0 bases, and 17 bases lay between the germline ends. The CDR3 DNA is TGTGCCAGCAGCCCCTTAGCGAGCCCTAGCTCCTACGAGCAGTACTTC. It is translated as CASSPLASPSSYEQYF.

The chain couples TRBV27 to TRBJ2-1; 9 nucleotides match TRBD2. The CDR3 totals 17 residues. V shed 0 bases and J 8 bases; nucleotides not matched to a gene: 11. Germline V gives CDR1 MNHEY, CDR2 SMNVEV (reference sequence). CDR3 sequence: CASSLSITGLALYEQFF. Written as DNA, the CDR3 is TGTGCCAGCAGTTTATCGATTACGGGACTAGCTCTCTATGAGCAGTTCTTC.

This clone appeared a single time. CDR3 sequence (DNA): TGTGCCAGCAGCTTGGGGGTGCGGACTGAAGCTTTCTTT. Its translation: CASSLGVRTEAFF. The chain couples TRBV5-8 to TRBJ1-1; no clear D gene. Germline lookup yields CDR1 SGHTS and CDR2 YDEGEE. The length of the CDR3 is 13 residues. Trimming pared 0 bases from V and 5 bases from J, leaving 8 bases between.

The chain is built from TRBV7-8 and TRBJ2-1, with a tentative D call TRBD2 (7 bases). Trimming left V 5 bases short and J 0 bases short, with 11 bases between. CDR1 is SGHVS, CDR2 FQNEAQ, per germline. The CDR3 contains 15 residues. The CDR3 nucleotides are TGTGCCAGCAGCAGGGGGGGGAGCTCCTACAATGAGCAGTTCTTC. As protein: CASSRGGSSYNEQFF.

The chain uses TRBV19 and TRBJ2-1; 12 nucleotides match TRBD2. The CDR3 has 16 amino acids. In germline, CDR1 is LNHDA, CDR2 SQIVND (reference sequence). V lost 1 base to trimming and J lost 6 bases; unmatched junction nucleotides: 4. The DNA for the CDR3 is TGTGCCAGTAGTATAGGGGGACTAGCGGGTTTCAATGAGCAGTTCTTC. It translates to CASSIGGLAGFNEQFF. The complete variable domain, with remaining parts taken from reference TRBV19 and TRBJ2-1, reads DGGITQSPKYLFRKEGQNVTLSCEQNLNHDAMYWYRQDPGQGLRLIYYSQIVNDFQKGDIAEGYSVSREKKESFPLTVTSAQKNPTAFYLCASSIGGLAGFNEQFFGPGTRLTVL.

The chain links TRBV6-4 to TRBJ2-7; 7 nucleotides align to TRBD1. The germline CDR1 and CDR2 sequences are MRHNA and SNTAGT. The CDR3 spans 16 residues. V lost 6 bases, J lost 3 bases, and 14 bases stayed unmatched. CDR3 coding DNA: TGTGCCAGCAGGAATGACAGGGTTGGATCCCTCTACGAGCAGTACTTC. Translated, it gives CASRNDRVGSLYEQYF.

The genes are TRBV20-1 and TRBJ2-5, with D tentatively TRBD2 (6 bases). This CDR3 contains 14 residues. Germline CDR1 and CDR2: DFQATT and SNEGSKA (reference sequence). The V end lost 3 bases, the J end lost 5 bases, and 16 bases lay between the germline ends. Written as DNA, the CDR3 is TGCAGTGCTAGTGGTGGGAGGAGTTTGGAGACCCAGTACTTC. It is translated as CSASGGRSLETQYF.

This clone showed up just once. The CDR3 protein is CASSPVSPGTSGAHEQYF. CDR3 DNA: TGTGCCAGCTCACCAGTATCGCCCGGGACTAGCGGGGCCCACGAGCAGTACTTC. The rearrangement uses TRBV18 and TRBJ2-7; 13 nucleotides match TRBD2. The V and J ends lost 2 bases and 5 bases, in that order; junction bases with no gene match: 12. Germline lookup yields CDR1 KGHSH and CDR2 LQKENI. The CDR3 sequence is 18 residues long.

The chain combines TRBV18 with TRBJ1-4; perhaps TRBD1 as D (5 bases). CDR1 and CDR2 (germline): KGHSH, LQKENI. Trimming stripped 6 bases from V and 1 base from J, with 9 bases between. The CDR3 is 14 amino acids. The CDR3, as DNA: TGTGCCAGCTCCTACGGGGGAACTAATGAAAAACTGTTTTTT. Protein sequence: CASSYGGTNEKLFF.

The rearrangement uses TRBV6-5 and TRBJ2-1, with D uncertain. The germline V and J ends were trimmed by 8 bases and 0 bases, with 5 bases remaining between them. CDR1 and CDR2 from the germline V gene are MNHEY and SVGAGI. The CDR3 consists of 12 residues. CDR3 nucleotides: TGTGCCAGCCGGAGCTCCTACAATGAGCAGTTCTTC. It specifies CASRSSYNEQFF.